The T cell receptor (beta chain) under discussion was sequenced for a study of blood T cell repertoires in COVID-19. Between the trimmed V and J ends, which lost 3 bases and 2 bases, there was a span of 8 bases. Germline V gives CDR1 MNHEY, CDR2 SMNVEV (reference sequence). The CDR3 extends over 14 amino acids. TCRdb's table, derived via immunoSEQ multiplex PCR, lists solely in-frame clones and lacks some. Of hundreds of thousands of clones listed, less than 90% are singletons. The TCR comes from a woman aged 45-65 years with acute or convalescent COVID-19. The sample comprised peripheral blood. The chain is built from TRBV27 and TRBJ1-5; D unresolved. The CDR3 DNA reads TGTGCCAGCAGTTTGGGTGGAGGCAATCAGCCCCAGCATTTT. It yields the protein CASSLGGGNQPQHF.